This T cell receptor beta chain was documented in a study of Ad26.COV2.S vaccination and SARS-CoV-2 variants. Overall study context: The vaccine Ad26.COV2.S was put into the muscle once, or twice with 56 days between.

Treatment of the sample: roughly 19 received Ad26.COV2.S at low or high dose, single or two shots; about 5 received placebo; per-sample allocation not given. The investigators took samples on day 63 after the first vaccine or placebo injection. Worth noting for this clone: Its matching antigen is unknown.

Whole-study results and caveats: Vaccine recipients posted higher spike-specific TCR breadth than their placebo counterparts. Responses of spike-specific T cells (both CD8+ and CD4+) reportedly showed substantial breadth after vaccination.

Sequenced by immunoSEQ multiplex PCR; TCRdb stores in-frame clones only, minus some. The data hold hundreds of thousands of clones, with 89% observed a single time. The CDR3 length is 13 residues. From germline, CDR1 is MNHNY and CDR2 SVGAGI (reference sequence). Trimming took 2 bases from V and 6 from J, leaving 11 bases between them. The rearrangement links TRBV6-6 to TRBJ2-7, with D perhaps TRBD1 (6 bases). This TCR was recovered from a person aged 18 to 59 who received the Ad26.COV2.S COVID-19 vaccine or a placebo. The input for sequencing was peripheral blood, taken in a trial of Ad26.COV2.S vaccine versus placebo. The CDR3 spells CASSYPTGIEQYF. In DNA form, the CDR3 reads TGTGCCAGCAGTTACCCAACAGGGATCGAGCAGTACTTC.